This T cell receptor (beta chain) was identified during a study of T-cell memory formation after mild COVID-19. Study overall: Largely donor-specific TCR clusters were found.

General study points: Clones contracting day 15 to 85 were balanced CD4/CD8; later expanders leaned CD4+.

The V gene's germline CDR1 is SGHRS and CDR2 YFSETQ. Trimming took off 1 base at V and 4 bases at J, with 6 bases between the two ends. CDR3 length equals 13 residues. This clonotype appeared a few times. What it binds is not known. TCRdb ran MiXCR on the 5' RACE reads and lists one entry per CDR3 protein. The data show about 140,000 distinct CDR3 sequences, with about 14% seen just once and about 26% held by the top ten. The genes are TRBV5-1 and TRBJ2-1; no clear D. The clonotype originates from an adult woman who had mild COVID-19 (a few samples of this study predate the infection). Cell type and time point are not known. The sample was PBMCs or a T cell subset sorted from them (not recorded which). The CDR3 DNA reads TGCGCCAGCAGCTTGAGTCAATACAATGAGCAGTTCTTC. It yields the protein CASSLSQYNEQFF.